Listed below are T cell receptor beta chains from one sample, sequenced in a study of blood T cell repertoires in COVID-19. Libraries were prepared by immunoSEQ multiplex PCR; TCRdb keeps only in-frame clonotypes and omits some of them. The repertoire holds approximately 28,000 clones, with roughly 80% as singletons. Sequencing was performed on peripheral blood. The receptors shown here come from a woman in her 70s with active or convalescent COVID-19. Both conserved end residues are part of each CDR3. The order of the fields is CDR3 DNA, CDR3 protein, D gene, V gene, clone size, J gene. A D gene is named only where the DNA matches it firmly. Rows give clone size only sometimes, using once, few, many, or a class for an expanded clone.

TGTGCCAGCAGCTCTAGAAAGTACAGGGTTAGGAGCTCCTACGAGCAGTACTTC,CASSSRKYRVRSSYEQYF,-,TRBV7-6,-,TRBJ2-7
TGTGCCAGCAGTTTCCGTCAGGGGCGCACAGATACGCAGTATTTT,CASSFRQGRTDTQYF,-,TRBV28,few,TRBJ2-3
TGTGCCAGCAGTTACTCGATTCCAGGGGGCACTGAAGCTTTCTTT,CASSYSIPGGTEAFF,TRBD1,TRBV6-5,-,TRBJ1-1
TGCGCCAGCAGCGGTGGGACAACCCAACGGGAAAAACTGTTTTTT,CASSGGTTQREKLFF,-,TRBV5-1,-,TRBJ1-4
TGTGCCAGCAGCTTTGACAGGGGCGCTTACAATGAGCAGTTCTTC,CASSFDRGAYNEQFF,TRBD1,TRBV7-2,-,TRBJ2-1
TGCGCCAGCAGCTTAGGCGGGAAAAACACAGATACGCAGTATTTT,CASSLGGKNTDTQYF,-,TRBV5-1,-,TRBJ2-3
TGTGCCAGTAGGGACAGGGGGCGAATTCAAGAGACCCAGTACTTC,CASRDRGRIQETQYF,TRBD1,TRBV19,once,TRBJ2-5
TGCGCCAGCAGTGAGTCGTTCTATGAGCAGTTCTTC,CASSESFYEQFF,-,TRBV10-1,few,TRBJ2-1
TGTGCCAGCAGCCCTGACGGGAACTATGGCTACACCTTC,CASSPDGNYGYTF,-,TRBV9,-,TRBJ1-2
TGTGCCACCAGCCATAAGTGGGGACAGGGATACGAGCAGTACTTC,CATSHKWGQGYEQYF,TRBD1,TRBV15,-,TRBJ2-7
TGTGCTAGTGGTTTGGGGACAGGTGATACCCAGCCCCAGCATTTT,CASGLGTGDTQPQHF,TRBD1,TRBV12-5,-,TRBJ1-5
TGTGCCAGCAGCGTAGGCTCGGGTACCGGGAGGAATGTGAAAGGCCAAGAGACCCAGTACTTC,CASSVGSGTGRNVKGQETQYF,TRBD2,TRBV9,-,TRBJ2-5
TGTGCCAGCAGCTTGACTAGCGGGGTACCACGGAGCAAAAACATTCAGTACTTC,CASSLTSGVPRSKNIQYF,TRBD2,TRBV7-2,-,TRBJ2-4
TGTGCCAGCAGACCAGGGGGAGCCAAAAACATTCAGTACTTC,CASRPGGAKNIQYF,TRBD1,TRBV28,-,TRBJ2-4
TGTGCCAGCAGCTTGGGGGGACTAGCGGTCGGGGAGCTGTTTTTT,CASSLGGLAVGELFF,TRBD2,TRBV7-3,-,TRBJ2-2
TGCGCCAGCAGCCAACAGGTCCGCTATGGCTACACCTTC,CASSQQVRYGYTF,-,TRBV5-1,-,TRBJ1-2